This T cell receptor beta chain is from a study of CD8 T cells in Susac syndrome. Study context: Patients with Susac syndrome, at blood draw, were therapy-naive, on corticosteroids, or on intravenous immunoglobulin alone.

RNA totalling roughly 0.45 to 1 ug underwent reverse transcription with random hexamers. By means of immunoSEQ multiplex PCR, TCR beta CDR3 spanning 54 Vbeta and 13 Jbeta underwent amplification. TCRdb ran MiXCR on the immunoSEQ multiplex PCR reads and lists one entry per CDR3 protein. The table shows 150,000 to 200,000 distinct CDR3 sequences, with approximately 94% occurring only once. Per germline, CDR1 DFQATT and CDR2 SNEGSKA (reference sequence). The V end lost 3 bases, the J end lost 0 bases, and 13 bases lay between the germline ends. CDR3 length: 15 amino acids. The sequence came from a human donor with Susac syndrome. The chain has TRBV20-1 and TRBJ2-3; either TRBD1 or TRBD2 may fit D (6 bases each). The sequencing input was CD4+ T cells from PBMCs. CDR3 sequence: CSASGGTLSTDTQYF. The CDR3 DNA reads TGCAGTGCTAGTGGCGGGACACTAAGCACAGATACGCAGTATTTT.